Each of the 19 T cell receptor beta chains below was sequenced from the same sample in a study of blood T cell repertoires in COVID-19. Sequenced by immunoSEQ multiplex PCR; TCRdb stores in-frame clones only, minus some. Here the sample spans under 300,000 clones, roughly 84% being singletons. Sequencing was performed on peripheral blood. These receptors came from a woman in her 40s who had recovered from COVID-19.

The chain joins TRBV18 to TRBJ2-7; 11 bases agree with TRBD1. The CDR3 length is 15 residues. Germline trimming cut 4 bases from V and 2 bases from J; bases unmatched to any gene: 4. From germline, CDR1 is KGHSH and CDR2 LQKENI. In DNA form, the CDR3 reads TGTGCCAGCTCACGGACAGGGGGCCAGCCCTACGAGCAGTACTTC. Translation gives CASSRTGGQPYEQYF.

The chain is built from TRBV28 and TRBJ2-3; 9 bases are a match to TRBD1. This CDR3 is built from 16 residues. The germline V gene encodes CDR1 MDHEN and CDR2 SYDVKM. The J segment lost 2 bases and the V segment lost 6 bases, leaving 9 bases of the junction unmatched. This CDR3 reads CASSSTGTGTTDTQYF. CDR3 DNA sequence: TGTGCCAGCAGCTCTACCGGGACAGGGACCACAGATACGCAGTATTTT.

CDR3 sequence (DNA): TGTGCCAGCAGTTTACAGGGAAATTCACCCCTCCACTTT. Residues: CASSLQGNSPLHF. This chain links TRBV12-3 or TRBV12-4 with TRBJ1-6, with D possibly matching TRBD1 (5 bases). V lost 2 bases and J 7 bases, leaving 6 bases between the germline ends. CDR3 size: 13 residues.

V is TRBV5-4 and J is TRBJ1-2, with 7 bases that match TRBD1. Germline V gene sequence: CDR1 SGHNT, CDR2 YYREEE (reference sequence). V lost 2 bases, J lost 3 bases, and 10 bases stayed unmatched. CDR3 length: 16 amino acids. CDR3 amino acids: CASSFPTGNADYGYTF. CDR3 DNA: TGTGCCAGCAGCTTCCCGACAGGGAACGCGGACTATGGCTACACCTTC.

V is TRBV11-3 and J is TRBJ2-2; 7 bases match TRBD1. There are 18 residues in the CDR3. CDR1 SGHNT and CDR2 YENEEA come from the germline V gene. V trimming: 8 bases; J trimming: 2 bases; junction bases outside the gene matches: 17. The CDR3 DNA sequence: TGTGCCAGCCGGGAAAGTCCCGGACAGGCGGTAAACACCGGGGAGCTGTTTTTT. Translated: CASRESPGQAVNTGELFF.

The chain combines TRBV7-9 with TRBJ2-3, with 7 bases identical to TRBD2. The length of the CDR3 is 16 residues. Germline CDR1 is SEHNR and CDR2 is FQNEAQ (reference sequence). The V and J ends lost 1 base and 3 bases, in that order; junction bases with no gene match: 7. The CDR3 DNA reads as TGTGCCAGCAGCTTAGGATCAATGGGACTAACAGATACGCAGTATTTT. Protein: CASSLGSMGLTDTQYF.

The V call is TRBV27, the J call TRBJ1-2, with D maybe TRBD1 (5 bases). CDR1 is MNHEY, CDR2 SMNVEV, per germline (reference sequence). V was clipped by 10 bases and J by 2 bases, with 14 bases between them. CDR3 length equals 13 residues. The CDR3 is CATYNRWNYGYTF. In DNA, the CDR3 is TGTGCCACCTATAACAGGTGGAACTATGGCTACACCTTC.

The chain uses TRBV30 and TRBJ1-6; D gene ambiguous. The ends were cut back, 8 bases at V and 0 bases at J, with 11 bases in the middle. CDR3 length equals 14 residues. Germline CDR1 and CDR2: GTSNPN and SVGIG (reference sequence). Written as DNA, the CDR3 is TGTGCCCTTCAAGAGAGCTCCTATAATTCACCCCTCCACTTT. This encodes CALQESSYNSPLHF.

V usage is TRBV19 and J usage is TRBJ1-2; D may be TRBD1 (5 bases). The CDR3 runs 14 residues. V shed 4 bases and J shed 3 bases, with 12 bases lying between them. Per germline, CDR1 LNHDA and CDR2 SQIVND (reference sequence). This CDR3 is CASSSGRAHYGYTF. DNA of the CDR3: TGTGCCAGTAGTAGCGGCAGGGCCCACTATGGCTACACCTTC.

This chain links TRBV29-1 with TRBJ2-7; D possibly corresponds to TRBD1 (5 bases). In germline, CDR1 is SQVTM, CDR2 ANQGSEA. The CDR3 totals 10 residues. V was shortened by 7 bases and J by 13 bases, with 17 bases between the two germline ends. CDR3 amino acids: CSALDSQLYF. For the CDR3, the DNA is TGCAGCGCGTTAGACAGCCAACTTTACTTC.

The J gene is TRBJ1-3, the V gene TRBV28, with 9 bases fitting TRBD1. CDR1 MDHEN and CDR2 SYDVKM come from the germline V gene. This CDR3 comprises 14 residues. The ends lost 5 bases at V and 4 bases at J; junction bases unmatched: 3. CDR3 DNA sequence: TGTGCCAGCAGTCGGGACAGGGCCGGAAACACCATATATTTT. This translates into CASSRDRAGNTIYF.

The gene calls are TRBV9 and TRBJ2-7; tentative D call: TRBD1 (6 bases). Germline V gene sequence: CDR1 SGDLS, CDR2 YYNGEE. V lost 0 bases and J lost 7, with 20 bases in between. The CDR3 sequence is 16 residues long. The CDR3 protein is CASSVGWGQGQGEQYF. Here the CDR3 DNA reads TGTGCCAGCAGCGTAGGTTGGGGGCAGGGCCAAGGGGAGCAGTACTTC.

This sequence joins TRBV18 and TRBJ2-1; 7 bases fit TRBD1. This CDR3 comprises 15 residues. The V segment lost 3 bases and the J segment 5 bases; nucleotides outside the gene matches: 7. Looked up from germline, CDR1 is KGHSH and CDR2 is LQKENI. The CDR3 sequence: CASSPDRWFNNEQFF. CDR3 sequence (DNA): TGTGCCAGCTCACCGGACAGGTGGTTTAACAATGAGCAGTTCTTC.

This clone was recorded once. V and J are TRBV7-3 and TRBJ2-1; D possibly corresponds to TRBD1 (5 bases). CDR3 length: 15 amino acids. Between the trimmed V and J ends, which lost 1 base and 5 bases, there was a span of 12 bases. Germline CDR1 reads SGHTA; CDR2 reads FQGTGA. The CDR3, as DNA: TGTGCCAGCAGCTTAAGTCCCCAGGGCCACAATGAGCAGTTCTTC. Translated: CASSLSPQGHNEQFF.

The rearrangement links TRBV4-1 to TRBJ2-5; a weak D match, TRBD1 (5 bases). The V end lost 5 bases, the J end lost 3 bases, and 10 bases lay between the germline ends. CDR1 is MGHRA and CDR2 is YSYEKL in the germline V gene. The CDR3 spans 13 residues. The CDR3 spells CASSYDREETQYF. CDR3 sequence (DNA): TGCGCCAGCAGCTATGACAGAGAAGAGACCCAGTACTTC.

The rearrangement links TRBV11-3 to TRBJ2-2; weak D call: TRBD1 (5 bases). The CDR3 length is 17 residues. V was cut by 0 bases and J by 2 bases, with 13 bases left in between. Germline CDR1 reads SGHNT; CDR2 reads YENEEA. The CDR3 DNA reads TGTGCCAGCAGCTTAGATATGGGGCAGAAAAACACCGGGGAGCTGTTTTTT. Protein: CASSLDMGQKNTGELFF.

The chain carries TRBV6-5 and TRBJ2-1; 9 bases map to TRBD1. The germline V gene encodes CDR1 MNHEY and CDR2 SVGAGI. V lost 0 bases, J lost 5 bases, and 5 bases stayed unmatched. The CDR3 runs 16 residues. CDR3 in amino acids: CASSYSGTGTNNEQFF. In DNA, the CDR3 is TGTGCCAGCAGTTACTCGGGGACAGGGACCAACAATGAGCAGTTCTTC.

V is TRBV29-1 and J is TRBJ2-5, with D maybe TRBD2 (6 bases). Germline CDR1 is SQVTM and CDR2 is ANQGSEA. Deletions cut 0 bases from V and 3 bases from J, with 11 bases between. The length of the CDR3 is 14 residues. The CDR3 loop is CSVEDQGGEETQYF. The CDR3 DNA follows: TGCAGCGTTGAAGATCAAGGAGGGGAAGAGACCCAGTACTTC.

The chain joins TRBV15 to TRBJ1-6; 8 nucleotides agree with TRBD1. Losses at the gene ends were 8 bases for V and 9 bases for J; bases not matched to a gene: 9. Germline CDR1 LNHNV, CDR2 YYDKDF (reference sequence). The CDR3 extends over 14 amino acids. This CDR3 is CATASTGGGSPLHF. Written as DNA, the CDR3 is TGTGCCACCGCGTCTACAGGGGGTGGTTCACCCCTCCACTTT.